This T cell receptor beta chain is from a study of shared clonotypes between healthy human individuals. Broader study findings: Some clonotypes were shared by all four sorted-subset donors, while others were not shared. The non-shared ones had lower generation probabilities than the shared ones.

The naive CD8 subset, CD45RO-negative cells positively selected for CCR7, excluded terminally differentiated effector memory CD45RA+ cells. This table comes from immunoSEQ multiplex PCR, and its TCRdb copy is limited to in-frame clones, with some not included. The sample carries roughly 810,000 clones, about 96% recorded once. V was pared by 0 bases and J by 6 bases, with 10 bases between. The CDR3 is 13 amino acids. The V gene's germline CDR1 is SGHDT and CDR2 YYEEEE. Comment on this clone: Its antigen remains unknown.

The V and J genes are TRBV5-6 and TRBJ2-7, with D tentatively TRBD1 (6 bases). The sequence was collected from a man aged 25-40 years in good health. The sample consisted of naive CD8+ T cells sorted from blood. CDR3 DNA: TGTGCCAGCAGCTTGGGGACAGCCGCCGAGCAGTACTTC. Encoded protein: CASSLGTAAEQYF.